The following is a T cell receptor (beta chain) sequence with its context. The antigen remains unidentified. The data were taken from a study of cytomegalovirus exposure and HLA in healthy donors. Study-wide background: An early release of data contained approximately 80 million unique TCRs, which came from HLA-typed donors. Overall study results and limits: The likely origin of a cluster of highly shared sequence variants was a sequencing artifact. The investigators catalogued 150 to 200 TCR beta chains as cytomegalovirus-associated. Follow-up analysis later connected one missense variant in DCLRE1C with trimming of TCR beta V- and J-genes.

PCR employed 60 Vbeta and 13 Jbeta primers. The assay was immunoSEQ multiplex PCR, and TCRdb's table has in-frame clones only and misses some. The sample has under 200,000 clones, roughly 80% seen once. The sequenced sample consisted of PBMCs. The TCR sequence derives from a woman between 18 and 29 years old in good health and CMV-seronegative.

The CDR3 nucleotides are TGTGCCAGCACCTCGAGCGGGTTGAGCTCCTACAATGAGCAGTTCTTC. This sequence encodes CASTSSGLSSYNEQFF. The chain uses TRBV28 and TRBJ2-1; TRBD2 is a possible D gene (6 bases). CDR1 is MDHEN and CDR2 is SYDVKM in the germline V gene. The V end lost 7 bases, the J end lost 0 bases, and 16 bases lay between the germline ends. The CDR3 loop spans 16 amino acids.